This T cell receptor beta chain appears in the sequencing data of a study of human T cells and chemical hapten exposure. At the level of the study: How much TCR each sample yielded varied, mostly because pooled library volumes differed slightly. Study-wide points: Sensitization with DPC brought no change to TCRs above 1 in 1000 in frequency.

Before extraction, the whole blood was not fractionated, and total RNA was taken from it. Germline V lookup: CDR1 MNHEY, CDR2 SVGAGI. V lost 6 bases and J 3 bases, leaving 17 bases between the germline ends. CDR3 length: 15 residues. Many counts were recorded for this clonotype. Its antigen is not known. What the library attached to individual cDNA molecules were unique molecular identifiers. Under the authors' procedure: Samples contained a median of about 100,000 TCRs, with a range of roughly 23,224 to 700,000. TCRdb independently ran MiXCR on the 5' RACE reads; one entry per CDR3 protein. TCRdb assigned the V and J calls; the authors' analysis was not used. Of 130,000 or so distinct CDR3 sequences listed, 3.5% to 5% were seen once; the top ten hold 1.2% to 1.5%.

The origin of this receptor is a female donor in good health. The rearrangement links TRBV6-5 to TRBJ1-1, with D perhaps matching TRBD1 (5 bases). The CDR3, as DNA: TGTGCCAGCAGCCCCCGCACATTAGGGGACACTGAAGCTTTCTTT. This sequence encodes CASSPRTLGDTEAFF.